The T cell receptor (beta chain) under discussion was sequenced for a study of T cell repertoires in aging, cancer and after chemotherapy. About the study: Chronic lymphocytic leukemia patients on fludarabine- or bendamustine-based regimens gave paired samples before and after chemotherapy. The full dataset contained several million TCR reads.

The CDR3 covers 15 residues. CDR1 is LNHNV and CDR2 is YYDKDF in the germline V gene (reference sequence). Trimming cost V 4 bases and J 4 bases; bases outside gene matches: 6. Amplification of TCR beta used genomic DNA extracted from peripheral blood. TRB rearrangements spanning V, D and J were amplified using mixed TRB-A/B primers. TCRdb itself ran the multiplex PCR reads through MiXCR, one entry per CDR3 protein. The sample has more than 3,500 distinct CDR3 sequences, around 26% seen once. Broader study findings: Untreated cancer patients had significantly lower blood TCR diversity than age-matched healthy donors. In hematological cancer patients, infiltrated lymphoid organs may have impaired thymic emigration or peripheral T cell expansion.

Judged by abundance, this clonotype is medium-sized. The antigen is undetermined. The rearrangement links TRBV15 to TRBJ1-2; 10 bases are a match to TRBD1. The receptor's source is a human donor with a blood cancer. Sequencing used blood. CDR3 nucleotide sequence: TGTGCCACCAGCAAAGAGGACAGGGGGACCTATGGCTACACCTTC. Translation gives CATSKEDRGTYGYTF.